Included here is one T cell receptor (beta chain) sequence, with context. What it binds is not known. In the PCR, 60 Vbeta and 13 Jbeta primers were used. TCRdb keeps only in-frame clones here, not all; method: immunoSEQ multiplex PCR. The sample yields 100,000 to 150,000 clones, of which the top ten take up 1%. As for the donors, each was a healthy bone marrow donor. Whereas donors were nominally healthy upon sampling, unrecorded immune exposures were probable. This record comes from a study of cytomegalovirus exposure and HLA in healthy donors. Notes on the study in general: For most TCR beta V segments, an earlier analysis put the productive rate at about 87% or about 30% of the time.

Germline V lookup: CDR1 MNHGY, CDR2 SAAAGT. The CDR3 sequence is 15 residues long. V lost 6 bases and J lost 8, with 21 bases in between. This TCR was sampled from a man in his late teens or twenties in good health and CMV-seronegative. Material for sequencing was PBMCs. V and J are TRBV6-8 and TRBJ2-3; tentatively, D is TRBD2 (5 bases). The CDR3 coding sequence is TGTGCCAGCAGCCAACCAGTGAGGGTTCGTGGTACGCAGTATTTT. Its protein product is CASSQPVRVRGTQYF.